These 20 T cell receptor beta chains originate from one sample sequenced in a study of T cell responses to AZD1222 COVID-19 vaccine. Using immunoSEQ multiplex PCR, the repertoire was profiled, and TCRdb retains in-frame clones only, with some absent. The sample includes over 70,000 clones, just over 85% of them seen just once. The sequencing used peripheral blood, collected on day 0 of MenACWY control vaccination. These receptor sequences come from an adult in good health.

V is TRBV3-1 (or the pseudogene TRBV3-2) and J is TRBJ2-7; D uncertain. The germline gives CDR1 LGHDT, CDR2 YNNKEL (reference sequence). V shed 2 bases and J shed 5 bases, with 4 bases lying between them. This CDR3 has 11 amino acids. Here the CDR3 DNA reads TGTGCCAGCAGCCAAAGGAACGAGCAGTACTTC. Amino acids: CASSQRNEQYF.

V gene TRBV7-2 combines with J gene TRBJ2-4; D is undetermined. V lost 5 bases and J 6 bases, leaving 5 bases between the germline ends. The germline V gene encodes CDR1 SGHTA and CDR2 FQGNSA. The CDR3 is 11 residues long. CDR3 loop: CASSARNIQYF. The CDR3, as DNA: TGTGCCAGCAGCGCCCGAAACATTCAGTACTTC.

This chain links TRBV19 with TRBJ2-5; D is perhaps TRBD2 (7 bases). V lost 3 bases to trimming and J lost 1 base, with 15 bases between them. Germline V gene lookup returns CDR1 LNHDA and CDR2 SQIVND (reference sequence). The CDR3 is made up of 16 amino acids. Written as DNA, the CDR3 is TGTGCCAGTAGTATTTGGGGGGGGGCCACCCAAGAGACCCAGTACTTC. Encoded protein: CASSIWGGATQETQYF.

The V call is TRBV6-5, the J call TRBJ2-1; 10 positions agree with TRBD2. CDR1 is MNHEY and CDR2 is SVGAGI in the germline V gene. Trimming at V came to 5 bases and at J to 6 bases, leaving 7 bases not matched to a gene. The CDR3 has 15 residues. The chain's CDR3 is CASSTRTSGLNEQFF. The CDR3 nucleotides read TGTGCCAGCAGTACCCGGACTAGCGGCCTCAATGAGCAGTTCTTC.

The chain has TRBV5-4 and TRBJ2-1, with 8 nucleotides matching TRBD1. V shed 4 bases and J 0 bases; nucleotides not matched to a gene: 9. Germline CDR1 SGHNT, CDR2 YYREEE (reference sequence). The CDR3 consists of 17 residues. The CDR3 loop reads CASSPRDRSSSYNEQFF. CDR3 nucleotide sequence: TGTGCCAGCAGCCCCAGGGACAGGTCGAGCTCCTACAATGAGCAGTTCTTC.

As to this clone: Other DNA sequences in this sample translate to the same CDR3. The chain links TRBV9 to TRBJ2-5, with D perhaps matching TRBD1 (6 bases). Germline V CDR1 and CDR2: SGDLS, YYNGEE. The CDR3 consists of 13 residues. The V end was cut by 0 bases, the J end by 4 bases, with 7 bases between. CDR3 DNA: TGTGCCAGCAGCGTAGCCAGGGGAGAGACCCAGTACTTC. This sequence encodes CASSVARGETQYF.

This clone has a single count. This sample also contains other DNA sequences that code for the same CDR3. The genes are TRBV12-3 or TRBV12-4 and TRBJ1-1; 7 bases map to TRBD1. The CDR3 is made up of 13 amino acids. V lost 7 bases and J lost 3; bases outside the gene matches: 5. The CDR3 sequence is CASTLTGDTEAFF. CDR3 in DNA: TGTGCCAGCACCCTCACAGGGGACACTGAAGCTTTCTTT.

The J gene is TRBJ2-6, the V gene TRBV2; tentatively, D is TRBD2 (6 bases). The CDR3 has 15 residues. Germline CDR1 SNHLY, CDR2 FYNNEI. Trimming took off 6 bases at V and 1 base at J, with 10 bases between the two ends. In nucleotides, the CDR3 is TGTGCCAGCAGGACTGGAGGGTCTGGGGCCAACGTCCTGACTTTC. This translates into CASRTGGSGANVLTF. Using reference TRBV2 and TRBJ2-6 for the parts outside the CDR3, the full variable domain is EPEVTQTPSHQVTQMGQEVILRCVPISNHLYFYWYRQILGQKVEFLVSFYNNEISEKSEIFDDQFSVERPDGSNFTLKIRSTKLEDSAMYFCASRTGGSGANVLTFGAGSRLTVL.

The chain couples TRBV6-5 to TRBJ2-7; D is tentatively TRBD1 or TRBD2 (5 bases each). The CDR3 sequence is 13 residues long. V was pared by 7 bases and J by 1 base, with 11 bases between. CDR1 and CDR2 (germline): MNHEY, SVGAGI. CDR3 sequence reads: CASTGTSSYEQYF. The CDR3 nucleotides read TGTGCCAGCACGGGGACCTCTTCCTACGAGCAGTACTTC.

The DNA for the CDR3 is TGCGCCAGCACCCCTAGCGGGGGGGACACCGGGGAGCTGTTTTTT. Its translation: CASTPSGGDTGELFF. The chain recombines TRBV5-1 with TRBJ2-2; 12 bases match TRBD2. Germline trimming cut 6 bases from V and 3 bases from J; bases unmatched to any gene: 3. Germline loops: CDR1 SGHRS, CDR2 YFSETQ. The CDR3 is made up of 15 amino acids.

This chain joins TRBV5-8 and TRBJ2-7; TRBD2 agrees at 7 bases. The CDR3 is 17 residues long. J lost 2 bases, V lost 4 bases, and 15 bases had no gene match. Germline values: CDR1 SGHTS, CDR2 YDEGEE. The CDR3 DNA reads TGTGCCAGCAGCCCGGGCCCCGTGGGGGGGTCCCCCTACGAGCAGTACTTC. Translation: CASSPGPVGGSPYEQYF. Full variable domain (outside the CDR3, taken from reference TRBV5-8 and TRBJ2-7): EAGVTQSPTHLIKTRGQQATLRCSPISGHTSVYWYQQALGLGLQFLLWYDEGEERNRGNFPPRFSGRQFPNYSSELNVNALELEDSALYLCASSPGPVGGSPYEQYFGPGTRLTVT.

The chain is built from TRBV24-1 and TRBJ1-2, with D hard to call. V lost 6 bases and J 0 bases, leaving 7 bases between the germline ends. The V gene's germline CDR1 is KGHDR and CDR2 SFDVKD. CDR3 length: 13 residues. The CDR3 sequence is CATSKGSNYGYTF. As DNA, the CDR3 is TGTGCCACCAGTAAAGGGTCTAACTATGGCTACACCTTC.

CDR3 bases: TGTGCCAGCAGCCAAGATCAGGGAAGCACAGATACGCAGTATTTT. This translates into CASSQDQGSTDTQYF. This sequence joins TRBV4-2 and TRBJ2-3; D may be TRBD1 (5 bases). The CDR3 consists of 15 residues. Between the trimmed V and J ends, which lost 0 bases and 0 bases, there was a span of 7 bases. Per the germline V gene, CDR1 is LGHNA and CDR2 is YNFKEQ.

This clone occurred once. The chain couples TRBV7-2 to TRBJ1-4; D unresolved. In germline, CDR1 is SGHTA, CDR2 FQGNSA. This CDR3 spans 16 amino acids. Trimming stripped 1 base from V and 0 bases from J, with 9 bases between. The CDR3 loop is CASSLVPETTNEKLFF. Written as DNA, the CDR3 is TGTGCCAGCAGCTTAGTTCCAGAAACAACTAATGAAAAACTGTTTTTT.

This rearrangement joins TRBV5-6 to TRBJ1-1, with D hard to call. CDR1 and CDR2 (germline): SGHDT, YYEEEE. This CDR3 contains 14 residues. Between the trimmed V and J ends, which lost 1 base and 1 base, there was a span of 8 bases. DNA of the CDR3: TGTGCCAGCAGCTTGTTGGGATCGAACACTGAAGCTTTCTTT. It specifies CASSLLGSNTEAFF.

This sequence joins TRBV12-3 or TRBV12-4 and TRBJ1-2; the match to TRBD1 covers 7 bases. Trimming cost V 4 bases and J 8 bases; bases outside gene matches: 7. CDR3 length: 13 amino acids. This chain's CDR3 is CASSSTDRRGYTF. In nucleotides, the CDR3 is TGTGCCAGCAGTTCTACGGACAGGAGGGGCTACACCTTC.

The chain has TRBV7-9 and TRBJ1-1; 8 nucleotides align to TRBD1. CDR3 length equals 15 residues. V shed 5 bases, J shed 4 bases, and the junction held 9 bases outside the gene matches. Germline assignment: CDR1 SEHNR and CDR2 FQNEAQ (reference sequence). The CDR3 coding sequence is TGTGCCAGCAGCCCGACAGGGGCGGGGGTCACTGAAGCTTTCTTT. Its translation is CASSPTGAGVTEAFF.

V gene TRBV6-5 combines with J gene TRBJ1-6; D remains unclear. The V end lost 10 bases, the J end lost 5 bases, and 9 bases lay between the germline ends. The CDR3 has 12 residues. The germline V gene encodes CDR1 MNHEY and CDR2 SVGAGI. The CDR3 here is CATQSDNSPLHF. Here the CDR3 DNA reads TGTGCCACACAGTCGGATAATTCACCCCTCCACTTT.

This clone turned up a few times. The rearrangement links TRBV2 to TRBJ1-5; D is ambiguous. V lost 4 bases and J lost 4, with 5 bases in between. The CDR3 consists of 12 residues. Germline V gene sequence: CDR1 SNHLY, CDR2 FYNNEI. The chain's CDR3 is CASSGENQPQHF. The CDR3, as DNA: TGTGCCAGCAGTGGAGAGAATCAGCCCCAGCATTTT.

The gene calls are TRBV12-3 or TRBV12-4 and TRBJ1-2; D may be TRBD1 (5 bases). V was trimmed by 4 bases and J by 4 bases, leaving 7 bases between them. The CDR3 sequence is 12 residues long. The CDR3 sequence: CASSSDSYGYTF. The CDR3 DNA reads as TGTGCCAGCAGTTCAGACAGCTATGGCTACACCTTC.